Described below is a single TCR beta chain sequence and its context. This sample stems from a study of blood T cell repertoires in COVID-19. Study-wide context: Sites in the United States, Italy and Spain provided acute and convalescent COVID-19 samples. The cDNA or gDNA used as material had been derived from T cells, B-cell-depleted T cells, or PBMCs.

The CDR3 sequence is 15 residues long. The V gene's germline CDR1 is SGDLS and CDR2 YYNGEE. V lost 4 bases, J lost 7 bases, and 17 bases lay in between. In the original workflow: Using reference gene primer amplification, nucleated cell counts were estimated. TCRdb keeps only in-frame clones here, not all; method: immunoSEQ multiplex PCR. V, J and clone size are those of that table, while D and trimming were read from the DNA. This table has 75,000 to 100,000 clones, 65% to 85% appearing once. The material sequenced was peripheral blood. The sequence was obtained from a woman aged 80 or over with acute or convalescent COVID-19. The chain links TRBV9 to TRBJ2-2; possible D gene TRBD2, 5 bases. CDR3 loop: CASSPARGAVGELFF. CDR3 nucleotide sequence: TGTGCCAGCAGCCCTGCCCGGGGAGCGGTCGGGGAGCTGTTTTTT.